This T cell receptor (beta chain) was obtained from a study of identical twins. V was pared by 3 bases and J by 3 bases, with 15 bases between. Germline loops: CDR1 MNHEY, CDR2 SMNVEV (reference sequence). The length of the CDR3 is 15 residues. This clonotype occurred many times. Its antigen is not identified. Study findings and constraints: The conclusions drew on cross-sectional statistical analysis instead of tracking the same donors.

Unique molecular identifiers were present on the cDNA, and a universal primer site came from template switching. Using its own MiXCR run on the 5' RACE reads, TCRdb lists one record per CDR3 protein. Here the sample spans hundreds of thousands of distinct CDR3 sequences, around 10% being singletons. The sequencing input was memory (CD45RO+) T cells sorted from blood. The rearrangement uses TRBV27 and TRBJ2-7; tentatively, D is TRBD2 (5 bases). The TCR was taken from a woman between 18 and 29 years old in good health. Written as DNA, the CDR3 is TGTGCCAGCAGTTTCGGTTGGGCTAGCCTCTACGAGCAGTACTTC. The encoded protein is CASSFGWASLYEQYF.